Listed below are T cell receptor beta chains from one sample, sequenced in a study of blood T cell repertoires in COVID-19. Data came from immunoSEQ multiplex PCR; TCRdb stores just in-frame clones and leaves some out. Counted here are some 340,000 clones, roughly 85% occurring once; the ten biggest clones make up around 3.4%. Sequencing was performed on peripheral blood. These receptors all come from a woman between 18 and 29 years old with acute or convalescent COVID-19. The CDR3 runs from the conserved cysteine through the conserved F or W. The D gene is left open where the match is weak. Clone sizes are given selectively: once, few, many, or a class where the clone is expanded.

CASSRGGVYNEQFF TGTGCCAGCAGCCGCGGGGGGGTCTACAATGAGCAGTTCTTC TRBJ2-1 TRBV7-3 TRBD2 NA
CASSVDSGAYEQYF TGTGCCAGCAGCGTAGATAGTGGGGCGTACGAGCAGTACTTC TRBJ2-7 TRBV9 NA NA
CASSPTGSNEKLFF TGCGCCAGCAGCCCGACAGGGTCTAATGAAAAACTGTTTTTT TRBJ1-4 TRBV5-1 TRBD1 NA
CASSYLAGGRDEQFF TGTGCCAGCAGCTACTTAGCGGGGGGGCGTGATGAGCAGTTCTTC TRBJ2-1 TRBV7-9 TRBD2 NA
CASSLERGNTEAFF TGCGCCAGCAGCTTAGAGCGTGGGAACACTGAAGCTTTCTTT TRBJ1-1 TRBV5-1 NA NA
CASSWDTNSPLHF TGCGCCAGCAGCTGGGACACTAATTCACCCCTCCACTTT TRBJ1-6 TRBV5-1 NA NA
CAWGFPGREMNTEAFF TGTGCCTGGGGCTTCCCGGGACGGGAGATGAACACTGAAGCTTTCTTT TRBJ1-1 TRBV30 NA NA
CASSYSSGLRGYTF TGTGCCAGCAGTTACTCGTCAGGGTTGAGGGGCTACACCTTC TRBJ1-2 TRBV6-5 NA once
CASSPPTSAYWGNEQFF TGTGCCAGCAGCCCCCCGACTAGCGCCTATTGGGGGAATGAGCAGTTCTTC TRBJ2-1 TRBV7-2 TRBD2 NA
CASSVTSGGAGNIQYF TGTGCCAGCAGTGTGACTAGCGGGGGGGCCGGAAACATTCAGTACTTC TRBJ2-4 TRBV2 TRBD2 NA
CASSEETGGVLPLEQYF TGTGCCAGCAGTGAAGAGACAGGGGGCGTTCTCCCTCTCGAGCAGTACTTC TRBJ2-7 TRBV2 TRBD1 NA
CSARLGREF TGCAGTGCCCGCCTGGGGAGAGAATTC TRBJ1-1 TRBV20-1 NA once
CASSSPGGTGELFF TGTGCCAGTAGTAGCCCCGGAGGGACCGGGGAGCTGTTTTTT TRBJ2-2 TRBV19 NA NA
CSASNPFSIGADTQYF TGCAGTGCTAGTAACCCTTTTAGCATTGGAGCAGATACGCAGTATTTT TRBJ2-3 TRBV20-1 NA NA
CASQLYEGGAGELFF TGTGCCAGCCAATTATATGAGGGAGGGGCCGGGGAGCTGTTTTTT TRBJ2-2 TRBV9 TRBD2 NA
CASSLSPGYEQYF TGTGCCAGCAGCCTTTCACCGGGTTACGAGCAGTACTTC TRBJ2-7 TRBV3-1/TRBV3-2 NA NA
CAWSETPRTEAFF TGTGCCTGGAGTGAAACACCCAGGACTGAAGCTTTCTTT TRBJ1-1 TRBV30 NA NA
CASSLLESGELFF TGTGCCAGCAGCCTCCTAGAGAGCGGGGAGCTGTTTTTT TRBJ2-2 TRBV2 NA NA
CASSSGLPGGTEAFF TGTGCCAGCAGCTCGGGACTTCCGGGCGGGACTGAAGCTTTCTTT TRBJ1-1 TRBV7-3 NA NA
CASSPQRAGEKLFF TGTGCCAGCTCACCACAAAGGGCGGGAGAAAAACTGTTTTTT TRBJ1-4 TRBV18 NA NA
CASGQGVPVQETQYF TGTGCTAGTGGCCAGGGGGTCCCCGTCCAAGAGACCCAGTACTTC TRBJ2-5 TRBV12-5 TRBD1 NA
CASSSGSVSSYNEQFF TGTGCCAGCAGTTCCGGCAGCGTAAGCTCCTACAATGAGCAGTTCTTC TRBJ2-1 TRBV27 NA NA
CASSFSGRSGYGYTF TGTGCCAGCAGTTTTTCGGGTCGGAGCGGCTATGGCTACACCTTC TRBJ1-2 TRBV28 NA NA
CASSPQGAEEKLFF TGTGCCAGCTCACCACAGGGGGCGGAAGAAAAACTGTTTTTT TRBJ1-4 TRBV18 TRBD1 NA
CASSSGFANYGYTF TGTGCCAGCAGCTCGGGGTTTGCTAACTATGGCTACACCTTC TRBJ1-2 TRBV6-5 NA once
CASSGDRTPGANVLTF TGTGCCAGCAGCGGCGACAGGACCCCTGGGGCCAACGTCCTGACTTTC TRBJ2-6 TRBV9 NA NA
CASSLQGQGWEKLFF TGTGCCAGCAGTTTACAGGGACAGGGGTGGGAAAAACTGTTTTTT TRBJ1-4 TRBV27 TRBD1 NA
CASSLGQRGGNSPLHF TGTGCCAGCAGTTTAGGACAGCGAGGGGGTAATTCACCCCTCCACTTT TRBJ1-6 TRBV28 NA NA
CAITQGGNTEAFF TGTGCCATCACCCAGGGCGGGAACACTGAAGCTTTCTTT TRBJ1-1 TRBV10-3 NA NA
CSVDGGGVGETQYF TGCAGCGTTGACGGCGGGGGGGTTGGTGAGACCCAGTACTTC TRBJ2-5 TRBV29-1 TRBD2 NA
CASSRYREGTHNEQFF TGTGCCAGCTCACGGTACAGGGAAGGGACACACAATGAGCAGTTCTTC TRBJ2-1 TRBV18 NA NA
CASSFTGEPHYGYTF TGTGCCAGCAGCTTTACCGGAGAGCCGCACTATGGCTACACCTTC TRBJ1-2 TRBV11-1 NA NA
CASSLGSSYEQFF TGTGCCAGCAGCTTAGGGTCTAGCTATGAGCAGTTCTTC TRBJ2-1 TRBV11-2 NA NA
CASSPETGGSYEQYF TGCGCCAGCAGCCCCGAAACGGGGGGCTCCTACGAGCAGTACTTC TRBJ2-7 TRBV4-1 TRBD2 NA
CASSITSATLRRGYTF TGTGCCAGTAGTATCACTTCGGCCACCCTGCGGCGTGGCTACACCTTC TRBJ1-2 TRBV19 NA NA
CSVDGAPAFF TGCAGCGTTGATGGGGCGCCAGCTTTCTTT TRBJ1-1 TRBV29-1 NA NA
CASSETGTGVEQYF TGTGCCAGCAGCGAGACCGGGACAGGGGTCGAGCAGTACTTC TRBJ2-7 TRBV7-9 TRBD1 NA
CASSPGQRETEAFF TGTGCCAGCAGCCCGGGACAGAGAGAGACTGAAGCTTTCTTT TRBJ1-1 TRBV2 TRBD1 NA
CASSQSGQGGQPQHF TGCGCCAGCAGTCAATCGGGACAGGGAGGTCAGCCCCAGCATTTT TRBJ1-5 TRBV10-2 TRBD1 NA
CASSQLRSLEDGYTF TGTGCCAGCAGCCAATTGAGGTCGTTGGAAGATGGCTACACCTTC TRBJ1-2 TRBV16 NA NA
CASSDRGSNEKLFF TGTGCCAGCAGTGACAGGGGTTCTAATGAAAAACTGTTTTTT TRBJ1-4 TRBV6-1 NA NA
CASSRDRGHEQYF TGTGCCAGCAGTCGGGACAGGGGTCACGAGCAGTACTTC TRBJ2-7 TRBV12-3/TRBV12-4 TRBD1 NA
CASSGLAGGYEQYF TGCGCCAGCAGTGGACTAGCGGGAGGCTACGAGCAGTACTTC TRBJ2-7 TRBV4-1 TRBD2 NA
CASSPSGGAFNEQFF TGTGCCAGCAGCCCTAGCGGGGGGGCCTTTAATGAGCAGTTCTTC TRBJ2-1 TRBV7-2 TRBD2 NA
CASSLGRPGEPQHF TGTGCCAGCAGCCTCGGCCGGCCGGGGGAGCCCCAGCATTTT TRBJ1-5 TRBV9 NA NA
CASSQDPVPYEQYF TGCGCCAGCAGCCAAGATCCGGTTCCCTACGAGCAGTACTTC TRBJ2-7 TRBV4-1 NA NA
CASSVGQGANYGYTF TGTGCCAGCAGCGTAGGCCAAGGAGCTAACTATGGCTACACCTTC TRBJ1-2 TRBV9 NA NA
CASSDPGGVTYEQYF TGTGCCAGCAGTGACCCGGGAGGGGTAACCTACGAGCAGTACTTC TRBJ2-7 TRBV2 TRBD2 NA
CASSPLAQTNTGELFF TGTGCCAGCAGCCCACTAGCTCAGACGAACACCGGGGAGCTGTTTTTT TRBJ2-2 TRBV28 NA NA
CASSVVGASKETQYF TGTGCCAGCAGCGTAGTTGGAGCGTCGAAAGAGACCCAGTACTTC TRBJ2-5 TRBV9 NA NA
CASSSPSGTTDTQYF TGTGCCAGCAGTTCCCCTAGCGGGACCACAGATACGCAGTATTTT TRBJ2-3 TRBV27 TRBD2 NA
CASSQEGLAGNQPQHF TGCGCCAGCAGCCAAGAGGGACTGGCGGGCAATCAGCCCCAGCATTTT TRBJ1-5 TRBV4-1 NA few
CGGGQGNQPQHF TGTGGGGGGGGACAGGGAAATCAGCCCCAGCATTTT TRBJ1-5 TRBV28 TRBD1 once
CASSSERGPQYF TGTGCCAGCAGCTCCGAACGAGGTCCCCAGTACTTC TRBJ2-5 TRBV7-9 NA few